This TCR beta chain was recovered during a study of T cells in Graves' hyperthyroidism and ophthalmopathy. Study in general: The blood sample was taken at first diagnosis, before treatment began.

The CDR3 regions of TCR beta were amplified from RNA transcripts. With the HTBI primer set, the TCR CDR3 went through a first round of RT-PCR. MiXCR, applied by TCRdb to the multiplex PCR reads, yields one record per CDR3 protein. The table shows around 250,000 distinct CDR3 sequences, with about 17% occurring only once. This clonotype has at least ten counts. Its antigen is unknown. V lost 1 base, J lost 1 base, and 4 bases lay in between. Per the germline V gene, CDR1 is MDHEN and CDR2 is SYDVKM. The CDR3 sequence is 13 residues long. Findings and caveats of the study: Among clonotypes expanded in thyroid above 0.001, most were also found in blood.

The chain employs TRBV28 and TRBJ1-1; D unclear. Sequencing input: blood. The receptor's source is a woman aged 18-35 years with Graves' ophthalmopathy. CDR3 DNA sequence: TGTGCCAGCAGTTTATACAGGAACACTGAAGCTTTCTTT. It is translated as CASSLYRNTEAFF. The entire variable domain, with the rest obtained from reference TRBV28 and TRBJ1-1, is as follows: DVKVTQSSRYLVKRTGEKVFLECVQDMDHENMFWYRQDPGLGLRLIYFSYDVKMKEKGDIPEGYSVSREKKERFSLILESASTNQTSMYLCASSLYRNTEAFFGQGTRLTVV.